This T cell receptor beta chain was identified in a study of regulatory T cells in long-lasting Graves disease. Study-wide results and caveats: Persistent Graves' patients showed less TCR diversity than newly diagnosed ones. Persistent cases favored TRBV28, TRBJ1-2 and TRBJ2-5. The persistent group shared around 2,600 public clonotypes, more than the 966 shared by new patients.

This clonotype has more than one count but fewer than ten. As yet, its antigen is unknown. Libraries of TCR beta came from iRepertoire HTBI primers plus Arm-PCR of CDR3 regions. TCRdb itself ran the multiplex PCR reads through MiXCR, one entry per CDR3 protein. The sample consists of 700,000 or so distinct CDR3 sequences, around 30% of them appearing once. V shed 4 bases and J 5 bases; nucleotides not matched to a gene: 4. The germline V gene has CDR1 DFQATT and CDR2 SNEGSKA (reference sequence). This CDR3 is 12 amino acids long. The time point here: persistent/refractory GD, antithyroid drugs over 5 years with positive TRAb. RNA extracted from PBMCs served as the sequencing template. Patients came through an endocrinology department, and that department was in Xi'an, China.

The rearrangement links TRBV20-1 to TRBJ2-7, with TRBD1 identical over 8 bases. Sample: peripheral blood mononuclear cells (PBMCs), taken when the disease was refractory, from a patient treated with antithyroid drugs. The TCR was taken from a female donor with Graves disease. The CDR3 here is CSATLDRDEQYF. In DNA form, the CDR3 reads TGCAGTGCTACGTTGGACAGGGACGAGCAGTACTTC.